This is a list of T cell receptor beta chains from one sample in a study of T cells in localized non-small cell lung cancer. The assay was immunoSEQ multiplex PCR, and TCRdb's table has in-frame clones only and misses some. The sample lists about 79,000 clones, approximately 90% occurring once. The sample consisted of peripheral blood, taken before any cancer treatment. The source is a woman aged 35 to 70 with stage I squamous cell lung carcinoma. CDR3s include the opening cysteine and the closing phenylalanine or tryptophan. Fields, in order: clone size, V gene, J gene, D gene, CDR3 protein, CDR3 DNA. A D gene is named only where the DNA matches it firmly. Only part of the rows carry a size: once, few, many, or a class if the clone is expanded.

>-|TRBV5-4|TRBJ1-6|-
CASTLDNSPLHF
TGTGCCAGCACCCTGGACAATTCACCCCTCCACTTT
>few|TRBV2|TRBJ2-5|TRBD2
CASTVAGGDGETQYF
TGTGCCAGCACCGTAGCGGGGGGGGATGGAGAGACCCAGTACTTC
>-|TRBV5-1|TRBJ2-2|-
CASSLGRRTGELFF
TGCGCCAGCAGCTTGGGTCGTAGAACCGGGGAGCTGTTTTTT
>-|TRBV13|TRBJ2-7|-
CASSLGSGAEQYF
TGTGCCAGCAGCTTAGGATCAGGGGCCGAGCAGTACTTC
>-|TRBV5-4|TRBJ2-1|TRBD2
CASSLGLASYNEQFF
TGTGCCAGCAGCTTGGGACTAGCGAGTTACAATGAGCAGTTCTTC
>-|TRBV5-8|TRBJ1-2|-
CASSPRGANYGYTF
TGTGCCAGCAGCCCTAGGGGGGCTAACTATGGCTACACCTTC
>-|TRBV29-1|TRBJ1-2|TRBD1
CSVEDSTLGQGARGYTF
TGCAGCGTTGAAGATAGTACATTGGGACAGGGGGCTCGTGGCTACACCTTC
>-|TRBV9|TRBJ2-7|TRBD2
CASSVTTGGSYEQYF
TGTGCCAGCAGCGTAACCACGGGGGGATCCTACGAGCAGTACTTC
>-|TRBV29-1|TRBJ2-1|TRBD2
CSVYSGGDNEQFF
TGCAGCGTTTATAGCGGGGGGGACAATGAGCAGTTCTTC
>-|TRBV5-1|TRBJ1-2|TRBD1
CASSLTRTGDGYTF
TGCGCCAGCAGCTTGACAAGGACAGGGGATGGCTACACCTTC
>-|TRBV11-3|TRBJ2-1|-
CASSRGIYNEQFF
TGTGCCAGCAGCCGGGGGATCTACAATGAGCAGTTCTTC
>-|TRBV5-6|TRBJ1-6|-
CASSFEGLRSYNSPLHF
TGTGCCAGCAGCTTCGAGGGTTTAAGGTCCTATAATTCACCCCTCCACTTT
>-|TRBV9|TRBJ2-6|-
CASSVGFSGANVLTF
TGTGCCAGCAGCGTAGGCTTTTCTGGGGCCAACGTCCTGACTTTC
>few|TRBV7-9|TRBJ1-2|-
CASSRAREGGYTF
TGTGCCAGCAGTCGCGCCAGGGAAGGTGGCTACACCTTC
>-|TRBV7-2|TRBJ1-4|TRBD1
CASSLARTGVEKLFF
TGTGCCAGCAGCTTAGCCCGGACAGGGGTTGAAAAACTGTTTTTT
>-|TRBV6-5|TRBJ2-1|-
CASSSTVYNEQFF
TGTGCCAGCAGTTCGACAGTCTACAATGAGCAGTTCTTC
>-|TRBV5-6|TRBJ2-5|-
CASSLAGDGGHEETQYF
TGTGCCAGCAGCTTGGCAGGGGACGGAGGGCACGAGGAGACCCAGTACTTC
>-|TRBV19|TRBJ1-2|-
CASRYYGDDGGYTF
TGTGCCAGTAGATATTACGGCGATGACGGTGGCTACACCTTC
>-|TRBV5-4|TRBJ1-2|TRBD1
CASSPVRTGTDYGYTF
TGTGCCAGCAGCCCCGTGAGGACAGGGACCGACTATGGCTACACCTTC
>-|TRBV5-1|TRBJ2-5|-
CASSLAPGAQETQYF
TGCGCCAGCAGCTTGGCCCCAGGGGCCCAAGAGACCCAGTACTTC
>-|TRBV25-1|TRBJ2-2|-
CASSRGGTPGAGELFF
TGTGCCAGCAGTCGCGGGGGCACTCCGGGGGCCGGGGAGCTGTTTTTT
>-|TRBV6-1|TRBJ1-4|TRBD1
CASTPDRGSEKLFF
TGTGCCAGCACCCCGGACAGGGGGAGTGAAAAACTGTTTTTT